This record concerns one T cell receptor beta chain sequence. The target antigen is unknown. This specimen comes from a study of a mutant IDH1 vaccine in newly diagnosed glioma. Background on the study: Once 4-6 weeks had passed after radiotherapy alone, vaccination started, or it started with temozolomide cycles. Antecedent treatment encompassed radiotherapy, temozolomide, or their combination; the majority received both.

Time point denoted: week 5, during vaccination. Vaccine doses each comprised 300 ug of mutant IDH1 20-mer peptide, with topical imiquimod. The J segment lost 4 bases and the V segment lost 3 bases, leaving 4 bases of the junction unmatched. Per the germline V gene, CDR1 is MGHRA and CDR2 is YSYEKL. The CDR3 covers 15 residues. Produced via immunoSEQ multiplex PCR; TCRdb's table is partial and in-frame only. This sample has around 58,000 clones, with 70% to 90% found just once. This chain links TRBV4-1 with TRBJ2-1; 9 nucleotides agree with TRBD2. The source of this sequence is a young man with glioma. The sequencing used PBMCs, collected from a glioma patient whose treatment included an IDH1 peptide vaccine. The CDR3 DNA reads as TGCGCCAGCAGCCAGAATAGCGGGAGATACAATGAGCAGTTCTTC. This gives the protein CASSQNSGRYNEQFF.